These 6 T cell receptor beta chains were sequenced from one sample in a study of a mutant IDH1 vaccine in newly diagnosed glioma. Their target antigens are unknown. Libraries were prepared by immunoSEQ multiplex PCR; TCRdb keeps only in-frame clonotypes and omits some of them. The data hold 40,000 to 50,000 clones, with approximately 82% observed a single time. Time point in this sample: week 47, end of study. Each vaccine dose was 300 ug of mutant IDH1 20-mer peptide, with topical imiquimod. Sample: PBMCs, taken from a glioma patient whose treatment included an IDH1 peptide vaccine. The receptors shown here come from a man aged 18 to 29 with glioma. Some clones in this sample may be carry-over from other donors' samples.

The gene calls are TRBV7-9 and TRBJ1-2; D not certain. CDR1 and CDR2 (germline): SEHNR, FQNEAQ (reference sequence). The CDR3 runs to 14 residues. The germline V and J ends were trimmed by 2 bases and 3 bases, with 10 bases remaining between them. CDR3 nucleotides: TGTGCCAGCAGCTTACCCGGGAGGGACTATGGCTACACCTTC. Residues: CASSLPGRDYGYTF.

DNA of the CDR3: TGTGCCAGCAGCGCCCTCGGGGAAGCTTTCTTT. This sequence encodes CASSALGEAFF. The rearrangement joins TRBV9 to TRBJ1-1; D not resolved. Trimming pared 3 bases from V and 8 bases from J, leaving 8 bases between. The V gene's germline CDR1 is SGDLS and CDR2 YYNGEE. The CDR3 has 11 residues.

This chain joins TRBV7-6 and TRBJ2-2; 7 bases are a match to TRBD2. J was trimmed by 1 base and V by 8 bases; bases with no gene match: 4. This CDR3 comprises 14 residues. Germline V lookup: CDR1 SGHVS, CDR2 FNYEAQ. The CDR3 spells CASSSSGNTGELFF. The CDR3 DNA follows: TGTGCCAGCTCCTCTAGCGGGAACACCGGGGAGCTGTTTTTT.

The genes are TRBV6-6 and TRBJ2-1; D is possibly TRBD2 (6 bases). Looked up from germline, CDR1 is MNHNY and CDR2 is SVGAGI (reference sequence). The CDR3 sequence is 14 residues long. V lost 6 bases and J lost 7, with 16 bases in between. The CDR3 DNA reads TGTGCCAGCAGGGAGGGGTTGTTAAGGAATGAGCAGTTCTTC. Its protein product is CASREGLLRNEQFF.

On this clone itself: A junction boundary mismatches the germline segment, possibly from a read error. The V call is TRBV13, the J call TRBJ2-7; 7 nucleotides line up with TRBD2. From germline, CDR1 is PRHDT and CDR2 FYEKMQ (reference sequence). This CDR3 is built from 13 residues. The CDR3 is CAGSVGGLDEQYF. DNA for the CDR3: TGTGCCGGCAGCGTCGGGGGGTTGGACGAGCAGTACTTC.

Only a few counts were recorded for this clone. This sequence joins TRBV9 and TRBJ2-1; no definite D call. The ends were cut back, 0 bases at V and 8 bases at J, with 3 bases in the middle. CDR3 length: 11 residues. CDR1 and CDR2 from the germline V gene are SGDLS and YYNGEE. The CDR3 reads CASSVAYEQFF. For the CDR3, the DNA is TGTGCCAGCAGCGTAGCATATGAGCAGTTCTTC. The full variable domain, with the rest looked up from reference TRBV9 and TRBJ2-1, is DSGVTQTPKHLITATGQRVTLRCSPRSGDLSVYWYQQSLDQGLQFLIQYYNGEERAKGNILERFSAQQFPDLHSELNLSSLELGDSALYFCASSVAYEQFFGPGTRLTVL.